Described below is a single TCR beta chain sequence and its context. What it binds is not known. At one boundary the junction diverges from the germline segment, which might be a read error. This specimen belongs to a study of cytomegalovirus exposure and HLA in healthy donors. Study as a whole: Genotyping showed around 80% of about 370 donors falling in the Caucasian-associated ancestry cluster.

Study-level findings and limits: Within an earlier analysis, most TCR beta V segments proved productive either about 87% or about 30% of the time. The authors listed 150 or so TCR beta chains as cytomegalovirus-associated. Later analysis showed most CMV-associated TCR beta chains appearing HLA-restricted.

Germline V gene sequence: CDR1 SEHNR, CDR2 FQNEAQ (reference sequence). This CDR3 is 12 amino acids long. The study ran its PCR with 60 Vbeta and 13 Jbeta primers. Here immunoSEQ multiplex PCR was the method, and the copy in TCRdb shows in-frame clones only, minus some. The top ten hold around 7% of the sample, which has around 160,000 clones, roughly 79% seen once. The material sequenced was PBMCs. This clonotype was obtained from a woman in her thirties or forties in good health and CMV-seropositive. The chain employs TRBV7-9 and TRBJ1-1; D remains unclear. CDR3 sequence reads: CSSSLADFEAFF. The CDR3 DNA is TGTTCCAGCAGCTTAGCCGACTTTGAAGCTTTCTTT.